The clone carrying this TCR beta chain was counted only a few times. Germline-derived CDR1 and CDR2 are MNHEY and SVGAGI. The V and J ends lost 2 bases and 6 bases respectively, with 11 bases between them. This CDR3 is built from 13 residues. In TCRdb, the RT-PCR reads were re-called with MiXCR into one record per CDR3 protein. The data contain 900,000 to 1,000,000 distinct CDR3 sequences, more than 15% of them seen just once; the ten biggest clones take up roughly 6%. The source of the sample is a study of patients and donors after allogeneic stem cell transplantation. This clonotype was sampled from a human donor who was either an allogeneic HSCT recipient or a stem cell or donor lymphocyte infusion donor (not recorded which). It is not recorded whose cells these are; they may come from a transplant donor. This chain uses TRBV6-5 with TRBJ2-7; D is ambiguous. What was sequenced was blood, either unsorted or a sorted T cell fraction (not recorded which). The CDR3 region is CASSYRSYSEQYF. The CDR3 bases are TGTGCCAGCAGTTACCGGTCGTACTCCGAGCAGTACTTC.